This T cell receptor beta chain derives from a study of blood T cell repertoires in COVID-19. About the research overall: In each case, the material was cDNA or gDNA derived from T cells, B-cell-depleted T cells, or PBMCs.

TCRdb's table, derived via immunoSEQ multiplex PCR, lists solely in-frame clones and lacks some. The sample lists around 60,000 clones; 88% were seen once. The V and J ends lost 7 bases and 7 bases, in that order; junction bases with no gene match: 10. CDR1 is ENHRY and CDR2 is SYGVKD in the germline V gene. This CDR3 has 13 amino acids. The gene calls are TRBV10-3 and TRBJ2-7; 7 bases line up with TRBD1. Sequenced input: peripheral blood. The sequence was obtained from a man aged 50 to 60 with active COVID-19. CDR3 sequence (DNA): TGTGCCATCAATCCGGGACAGACGGATGAGCAGTACTTC. Its translation: CAINPGQTDEQYF.